This entry concerns a single T cell receptor (beta chain). Its binding antigen is unknown. Per-nucleotide qualities are absent, and no much larger clonotype sits a single base away. The collaborating institutions used their own protocols to collect whole blood in K2EDTA tubes. For TCRbeta analysis, collaborator samples were shipped as frozen whole blood, as isolated PBMCs, or as DNA extracted from either sample type. CDR1 and CDR2 are drawn from the germline V gene: SGHRS, YFSETQ. The CDR3 numbers 15 residues from cysteine through phenylalanine. CDR3 DNA only is kept here, 45 bases in frame from base 1. Trimming takes 0 bases from V and 3 bases from J, and the germline ends sit 9 bases apart. This record belongs to a study of blood T cell repertoires in COVID-19 (dated by TCRdb to the early 2020s). As for the study more broadly: The collaborator samples originated in the United States, Italy and Spain and spanned the acute and convalescent phases of COVID-19. The material from the prospective study consisted of cDNA or gDNA derived from T cells, B-cell-depleted T cells, or PBMCs. The dataset comprised deeply sampled blood TCRbeta repertoires from subjects exposed to, actively infected with, or recovered from COVID-19. A freely available public database, intended as a resource for researchers studying the immune response to SARS-CoV-2, is where the repertoires were released. The samples were drawn from the first 160 participants of the ongoing ImmuneRACE study and from over a thousand subjects provided by 6 global collaborators. Sample metadata almost always included a de-identified subject ID, COVID-19 status, age in years and sex. Where HLA class I and class II types were available, the types were taken from metadata supplied by the sample provider, not from assay-based typing.

TCRbeta CDR3 regions were amplified from genomic DNA using the immunoSEQ Assay, a bias-controlled multiplex PCR. The paper's processing steps were these. The number of nucleated cells in each sample was estimated from the amplification of reference gene primers within the assay. Sequence reads were collapsed and filtered to measure the absolute abundance of every unique TCRbeta CDR3 rearrangement. For each sample, productive Simpson clonality was calculated as the square root of Simpson's diversity index over productive rearrangements. TCRdb stores this immuneACCESS table with in-frame sequences only. Part of the clones is absent; in the studies checked, under half of the shortfall reflects unresolved V genes, and no reason is known for the rest. For V, J and clone size, that table is used; D and trimming come from the DNA. The sample has over 100,000 clones on record, about 80% of them singletons. Clones ranked in the top ten supply approximately 4% of the sample.

What the research found in general, with its limitations: The amount of clinical and demographic metadata varied by source and participant and was provided uncurated.

Source material: peripheral blood. This clonotype originated in an elderly woman with acute or convalescent COVID-19. In this chain, TRBV5-1 is recombined with TRBJ2-2; the D segment could be TRBD1, given 6 matching bases. CDR3 region: CASSLATGYTGELFF. The nucleotides read TGCGCCAGCAGCTTGGCTACAGGGTACACCGGGGAGCTGTTTTTT.